This entry is about one T cell receptor (beta chain). Its antigen is unidentified. A much larger clone sits a single nucleotide away, making a read error possible. The sample belongs to a study of regulatory T cells in long-lasting Graves disease. Study-level results: Persistent disease preferred TRBV28, TRBJ1-2 and TRBJ2-5; new disease, TRBV20-1 and TRBJ2-1.

Building the TCR beta libraries relied on iRepertoire HTBI primers, and CDR3 regions underwent Arm-PCR. One entry per CDR3 protein results from TCRdb running MiXCR on the multiplex PCR reads. The sample holds some 370,000 distinct CDR3 sequences, more than 20% seen once. Stated time point: persistent/refractory GD, antithyroid drugs over 5 years with positive TRAb. From RNA extracted from PBMCs, the TCR library was made. Germline V gene data show CDR1 as MDHEN and CDR2 as SYDVKM. V was cut by 4 bases and J by 0 bases, with 15 bases left in between. The CDR3 length is 16 residues. This receptor was obtained from a female donor with Graves disease. The chain employs TRBV28 and TRBJ1-1; TRBD1 might be the D (5 bases). The sequencing here drew on peripheral blood mononuclear cells (PBMCs), taken when the disease was refractory, from a patient treated with antithyroid drugs. The DNA of the CDR3 is TGTGCCAGCAGTTCTCCAACGGGGACGATGAACACTGAAGCTTTCTTT. The encoded protein is CASSSPTGTMNTEAFF.